This TCR beta chain was documented in a study of T cells after yellow fever vaccination. The V gene end was trimmed by 7 bases and the J gene end by 2 bases; junction bases not matched to a gene: 9. The CDR3 covers 14 residues. Germline CDR1 is SGHRS and CDR2 is YFSETQ. This clonotype has a count of ten or more. Conversion of TCR transcripts into cDNA relied on 5'RACE template switching, which added a universal primer site and UMIs. TCRdb passed the 5' RACE reads through MiXCR, listing each CDR3 protein once. The sample yields about 180,000 distinct CDR3 sequences, roughly 6.2% seen once. This TCR was sampled from a man aged 18 to 29 who received the YFV17D yellow fever vaccine. The chain couples TRBV5-1 to TRBJ2-7, with 7 positions matching TRBD2. The sample consisted of CD4+ T cells sorted from PBMCs, taken on the day of the first yellow fever vaccination. The CDR3 DNA reads as TGCGCCAGCCGGGAGGTTAGCGCTGCCTACGAGCAGTACTTC. Protein product: CASREVSAAYEQYF.